There are a few counts of the clone carrying this T cell receptor (beta chain). Its antigen remains unidentified. The data belong to a study of T cells after yellow fever vaccination. Study-wide background: SMART-Seq v4 Ultra Low Input handled preparation of low-cell-number fractions.

Trimming took 6 bases from V and 6 from J; bases not matched to a gene: 9. This CDR3 spans 14 amino acids. Germline lookup yields CDR1 MDHEN and CDR2 SYDVKM. 5'RACE template switching produced TCR cDNA carrying a universal primer site and UMIs. TCRdb recomputed calls from the 5' RACE reads with MiXCR, one row per CDR3 protein. The data hold 300,000 or so distinct CDR3 sequences, with 10% to 15% observed a single time. The study, taken as a whole, reports: A secondary response was less intense yet reached its peak sooner, at day 5 versus 15. CD4 and CD8 compartments shared a small share of clonotypes, likely from convergent recombination.

Sequences were derived from CD4+ T cells sorted from PBMCs, sampled 45 days after the yellow fever booster vaccination. The receptor comes from a man aged 30 to 45 who received the YFV17D yellow fever vaccine. The chain couples TRBV28 to TRBJ2-5; 8 bases match TRBD2. For the CDR3, the DNA is TGTGCCAGCAGCCCCGGACTAGCTATACAGACCCAGTACTTC. Amino acids: CASSPGLAIQTQYF.